The rows below give T cell receptor beta chains drawn from one sample of a study of blood T cell repertoires in COVID-19. Some clones are missing from TCRdb's copy, which holds only in-frame ones; the method was immunoSEQ multiplex PCR. The sample gives about 310,000 clones, over 75% of which show up once; roughly a tenth is in the top ten. Input material: PBMCs or T cells enriched from blood (not recorded which). The receptors were gathered from a middle-aged woman who had recovered from COVID-19. Each CDR3 is given with its conserved first and last residue. The D gene is left open where the match is weak. Part of the rows lack a size; the others show once, few, many or a class for expanded clones.

j_gene	abundance	d_gene	v_gene	len	CDR3aa	CDR3nt
TRBJ2-7	.	TRBD1	TRBV5-1	17	CASSLSFPGQGSNEQYF	TGCGCCAGCAGCTTATCATTCCCGGGACAGGGTTCCAACGAGCAGTACTTC
TRBJ2-1	.	TRBD2	TRBV3-1/TRBV3-2	14	CASSQVAGENEQFF	TGTGCCAGCAGCCAAGTGGCGGGGGAGAATGAGCAGTTCTTC
TRBJ1-6	.	.	TRBV15	13	CATSSRRDSPLHF	TGTGCCACCAGCAGCCGTCGTGATTCACCCCTCCACTTT
TRBJ1-1	.	.	TRBV7-9	13	CASSQTISKEAFF	TGTGCCAGCAGCCAGACAATTTCTAAAGAAGCTTTCTTT
TRBJ1-2	many	TRBD1	TRBV19	13	CASSGTGGYGYTF	TGTGCCAGTAGTGGGACAGGGGGGTATGGCTACACCTTC
TRBJ1-4	.	TRBD1	TRBV19	16	CASMRTGGLTNEKLFF	TGTGCCAGTATGCGGACAGGGGGCCTCACAAATGAAAAACTGTTTTTT
TRBJ1-1	.	.	TRBV29-1	14	CSAEGQGSDTEAFF	TGCAGCGCCGAGGGGCAGGGGAGCGACACTGAAGCTTTCTTT
TRBJ2-7	once	.	TRBV27	12	CASSRQGYEQYF	TGTGCCAGCAGTCGGCAGGGATACGAGCAGTACTTC
TRBJ2-7	.	.	TRBV11-3	14	CASSFRQATYEQYF	TGTGCCAGCAGCTTCCGACAGGCAACCTACGAGCAGTACTTC
TRBJ1-1	.	.	TRBV7-3	13	CASSFNTNTEAFF	TGTGCCAGCAGTTTCAACACGAACACTGAAGCTTTCTTT
TRBJ2-3	.	TRBD2	TRBV7-8	16	CASSLTRGGFTDTQYF	TGTGCCAGCAGCTTAACTCGCGGGGGGTTCACAGATACGCAGTATTTT
TRBJ1-5	.	.	TRBV28	15	CASSLFSQGNQPQHF	TGTGCCAGCAGTTTATTTTCGCAGGGGAATCAGCCCCAGCATTTT
TRBJ1-1	.	.	TRBV9	16	CASTPTRGKGDTEAFF	TGTGCCAGCACCCCCACACGGGGGAAAGGGGACACTGAAGCTTTCTTT
TRBJ2-3	.	.	TRBV19	15	CATRLDGGLGDTQYF	TGTGCCACCCGATTGGACGGGGGGCTGGGAGATACGCAGTATTTT
TRBJ1-1	.	.	TRBV10-3	13	CAISTRGWDEAFF	TGTGCCATCAGTACTAGGGGGTGGGATGAAGCTTTCTTT
TRBJ2-7	.	.	TRBV19	14	CASHPAGAIYEQYF	TGTGCCAGCCATCCTGCAGGGGCGATTTACGAGCAGTACTTC
TRBJ1-1	.	.	TRBV29-1	13	CSVDVQVNTEAFF	TGCAGCGTTGACGTACAGGTGAACACTGAAGCTTTCTTT
TRBJ1-2	.	TRBD1	TRBV28	14	CASSLGQANYGYTF	TGTGCCAGCAGTCTCGGACAGGCTAACTATGGCTACACCTTC
TRBJ1-1	.	.	TRBV29-1	14	CSVHLGEGDTEAFF	TGCAGCGTTCACCTAGGGGAAGGCGACACTGAAGCTTTCTTT
TRBJ1-4	.	.	TRBV28	14	CASSVGRGNEKLFF	TGTGCCAGCAGTGTCGGACGGGGGAATGAAAAACTGTTTTTT
TRBJ2-2	.	TRBD2	TRBV14	15	CASSRVAGNTGELFF	TGTGCCAGCAGCCGGGTAGCGGGGAACACCGGGGAGCTGTTTTTT
TRBJ1-3	.	TRBD1	TRBV29-1	14	CSVERQGDVGTIYF	TGCAGCGTTGAACGTCAGGGGGACGTAGGCACCATATATTTT
TRBJ1-4	.	.	TRBV30	17	CAWSVGGGRRVIEKLFF	TGTGCCTGGAGTGTAGGGGGTGGACGCAGGGTGATTGAAAAACTGTTTTTT
TRBJ2-1	.	.	TRBV6-1	16	CASSEASRVSYNEQFF	TGTGCCAGCAGTGAAGCAAGCAGGGTCTCCTACAATGAGCAGTTCTTC
TRBJ2-3	.	TRBD2	TRBV30	14	CAWLAGDRTDTQYF	TGTGCCTGGTTAGCGGGGGATCGCACAGATACGCAGTATTTT
TRBJ2-7	.	.	TRBV28	14	CASRTLRSSYEQYF	TGTGCCAGCAGGACCCTGAGGAGCTCCTACGAGCAGTACTTC
TRBJ1-2	.	.	TRBV10-2	12	CASIAANYGYTF	TGCGCCAGCATAGCAGCGAACTATGGCTACACCTTC
TRBJ2-7	.	TRBD1	TRBV5-1	14	CASSLEGGRIEQYF	TGCGCCAGCAGCTTGGAAGGGGGCCGGATTGAGCAGTACTTC
TRBJ2-1	.	.	TRBV7-2	15	CASSLEGERYNEQFF	TGTGCCAGCAGCTTAGAGGGGGAGAGATACAATGAGCAGTTCTTC
TRBJ2-1	.	TRBD1	TRBV10-3	15	CAISAGTGGYNEQFF	TGTGCCATCAGTGCGGGGACAGGGGGCTACAATGAGCAGTTCTTC
TRBJ2-1	once	TRBD1	TRBV19	15	CASRPIDRGGDEQFF	TGTGCCAGTAGGCCTATAGACAGGGGCGGGGATGAGCAGTTCTTC
TRBJ2-7	.	TRBD2	TRBV7-3	15	CASSLGASGAYEQYF	TGTGCCAGCAGCTTAGGGGCTAGCGGTGCCTACGAGCAGTACTTC
TRBJ1-2	.	.	TRBV27	15	CASSLIQGIPYGYTF	TGTGCCAGCAGCCTTATACAGGGAATTCCCTATGGCTACACCTTC
TRBJ2-5	.	TRBD1	TRBV18	15	CASSLRTGQQETQYF	TGTGCCAGCTCACTGCGGACAGGTCAGCAAGAGACCCAGTACTTC
TRBJ2-4	.	TRBD2	TRBV27	15	CASSREGGAKNIQYF	TGTGCCAGCAGTCGGGAGGGGGGAGCCAAAAACATTCAGTACTTC
TRBJ2-1	.	TRBD2	TRBV27	19	CASTPAGLAGGTSYNEQFF	TGTGCCAGCACCCCCGCCGGACTAGCGGGGGGGACTTCCTACAATGAGCAGTTCTTC
TRBJ2-3	.	TRBD1	TRBV24-1	11	CATRQGDTQYF	TGTGCCACCAGACAGGGGGATACGCAGTATTTT
TRBJ1-2	.	.	TRBV7-9	16	CAAGAGAIGANYGYTF	TGTGCCGCCGGAGCAGGGGCGATTGGAGCTAACTATGGCTACACCTTC
TRBJ2-7	many	TRBD1	TRBV28	12	CASSWDSYEQYF	TGTGCCAGCAGTTGGGACAGCTACGAGCAGTACTTC
TRBJ2-5	once	TRBD2	TRBV7-2	18	CASSSSFPGLATRETQYF	TGTGCCAGCAGCTCCTCATTCCCGGGACTAGCGACCCGAGAGACCCAGTACTTC
TRBJ1-1	.	.	TRBV28	10	CASRSTEAFF	TGTGCCAGCCGTTCGACTGAAGCTTTCTTT
TRBJ2-2	.	TRBD2	TRBV2	16	CASRARTSGGAGELFF	TGTGCCAGCAGGGCGAGGACTAGCGGGGGGGCCGGGGAGCTGTTTTTT
TRBJ2-2	.	TRBD2	TRBV30	14	CAWRRAGGTGELFF	TGTGCCTGGAGAAGGGCGGGAGGTACCGGGGAGCTGTTTTTT
TRBJ1-1	.	.	TRBV5-1	16	CASSRGSNSMNTEAFF	TGCGCCAGCAGCCGGGGGAGCAATTCCATGAACACTGAAGCTTTCTTT
TRBJ2-7	.	TRBD2	TRBV28	13	CASGGGSGGEQYF	TGTGCCAGCGGCGGGGGGTCCGGCGGCGAGCAGTACTTC
TRBJ2-7	.	TRBD2	TRBV7-2	17	CASSLASAGGSSYEQYF	TGTGCCAGCAGCTTAGCGTCGGCGGGAGGGAGCTCCTACGAGCAGTACTTC
TRBJ2-7	many	TRBD1	TRBV12-3/TRBV12-4	13	CASSLGQGDEQYF	TGTGCCAGCAGTTTGGGACAGGGGGACGAGCAGTACTTC
TRBJ2-1	.	.	TRBV12-3/TRBV12-4	12	CASTEVLRVQFF	TGTGCCAGCACCGAGGTCCTCAGAGTGCAGTTCTTC
TRBJ2-7	once	.	TRBV7-8	15	CASSLGGILGGEQYF	TGTGCCAGCAGCTTAGGGGGGATCCTCGGGGGCGAGCAGTACTTC
TRBJ2-3	once	.	TRBV5-4	17	CASSSLGRSGGADTQYF	TGTGCCAGCAGCTCCCTAGGCCGTTCTGGGGGCGCAGATACGCAGTATTTT